This T cell receptor (beta chain) is from a study of blood T cell repertoires in COVID-19. Overall study context: PBMCs, B-cell-depleted T cells, or T cells were the source of the cDNA or gDNA that made up the material.

Sequenced by immunoSEQ multiplex PCR; TCRdb stores in-frame clones only, minus some. Of roughly 260,000 clones in the sample, about 89% were seen once. This CDR3 is built from 15 residues. The germline gives CDR1 SGHTA, CDR2 FQGTGA. V shed 5 bases and J 2 bases; nucleotides not matched to a gene: 8. The origin of this receptor is a human donor in a cohort exposed to, infected with or recovered from COVID-19 (not recorded which). The donor label of this sample is uncertain. The genes are TRBV7-3 and TRBJ2-7; TRBD1 agrees at 8 bases. The sequenced sample consisted of PBMCs or T cells enriched from blood (not recorded which). The CDR3 sequence is CASSTTGAATYEQYF. The CDR3 region has the DNA TGTGCCAGCAGCACGACAGGGGCCGCAACCTACGAGCAGTACTTC.